These T cell receptor beta chains were read from a single sample in a study of beta chain features in type 1 diabetes. Some clones are missing from TCRdb's copy, which holds only in-frame ones; the method was immunoSEQ multiplex PCR. Altogether about 930,000 clones are present, under 20% being singletons, with the ten largest covering 0.02% to 0.03%. Sequencing was performed on naive CD4+ T cells from blood. These TCRs come from a woman younger than 35 in good health. CDR3s include the opening cysteine and the closing phenylalanine or tryptophan.

>11|TRBV28
CASRGTYEQYF
>16|TRBV6-1
CASSERGGLNYNEQFF
>16|TRBV10-3
CATGGRDGGSQETQYF
>16|TRBV9
CASSPRGFGSIYEQYF
>14|TRBV28
CASSLHLSPVEQFF
>13|TRBV10-3
CALRQGPNYGYTF
>13|TRBV28
CASSLAREGGYTF
>16|TRBV29-1
CSVGTGLALRSDTQYF
>12|TRBV5-1
CASSLNTGELFF
>12|TRBV7-9
CASSLDRGGYTF
>17|TRBV23-1
CASSHGREARGANVLTF
>14|TRBV9
CASSPRPSSYEQYF